This entry concerns a single TCR beta chain. Its target antigen remains unknown. No clone much larger than this one lies a single base away; base qualities are absent. The library was obtained by the immunoSEQ multiplex PCR assay. A mixture of 60 forward primers for TCR Vbeta segments and 13 reverse primers for TCR Jbeta segments was used in the multiplex PCR. A multiplex PCR assay on genomic DNA amplified the CDR3 region of rearranged TCR beta genes. On the Illumina HiSeq System, the amplified TCR beta libraries were sequenced as 87-base-pair reads. For the original study's pipeline: A later analysis counted about 82 million unique TCR beta chains across the 550 to 800 repertoires, and some 11 million of these chains were shared by at least two donors. Raw reads were error-corrected and collapsed into unique sequences by a nearest-neighbor algorithm in which closely related sequences were merged to remove PCR and sequencing errors. CDR3 sequences were aligned to IMGT reference sequences to assign V, D and J gene segments. For a sequence to be retained, a match of at least six nucleotides was required to both a V gene segment and a J gene segment. A rearrangement counted as productive if the CDR3 had no stop codons and remained in frame with V and J, and every other rearrangement counted as non-productive. Following IMGT convention, CDR3 was defined as the stretch from the second conserved V-encoded cysteine up to the conserved J-encoded phenylalanine. The earlier analysis of approximately 590 of the donors excluded any sequence lacking an unambiguous match to a single V gene segment. An earlier analysis of several hundred of the donors called V segments functional above 56.7% productive rearrangements and segregating when the between-donor standard deviation exceeded 5%. A statistical classification framework was built for diagnosing cytomegalovirus status from the catalog of TCR beta chain sequences. A later analysis assigned V and J genes by comparing TCR nucleotide sequences with IMGT/GENE-DB human TR gene sequences. In a later analysis, CDR3 sequences and most-parsimonious VDJ recombination scenarios were assigned using the TCRdist pipeline. A later analysis defined each TCR beta chain by its CDR3 amino acid sequence plus V-gene family, and excluded reads lacking a unique V-gene family. In a later analysis, a few hundred highly shared, low-generation-probability nucleotide sequences were removed to address suspected cross-contamination and a sequencing artifact. In a later analysis, a clonal expansion index was calculated for each public chain from normalized within-repertoire ranks of inferred template counts. In a later analysis, generation probabilities were computed with a VDJ recombination model fitted to out-of-frame rearrangements, and the resulting probabilities were checked against IGoR. A later analysis scored TCR-TCR, TCR-HLA and TCR-CMV co-occurrence with hypergeometric tests, applying a repertoire-size bias correction to TCR pairs. False discovery rates were estimated in a later analysis by permuting HLA or CMV assignments 20 times. In a later analysis, co-occurring TCRs were grouped using DBSCAN, and TCRdist sequence similarity was added for clustering within HLA-allele-positive subsets. Repertoires with fewer than 30,000 or more than 120,000 public chains, plus five repertoires with anomalous nucleotide sharing, were excluded from co-occurrence clustering. TCRdb re-hosts the immuneACCESS table, in-frame sequences only. Its copies lack some clones; in the studies checked, an unresolved V gene accounts for under half of them, and the cause for the rest is not known. V and J calls and clone size follow that table, whereas D and trimming were derived from the DNA. This sample gives 150,000 to 200,000 clones in total; over 70% of them show up just once. The ten largest clones represent approximately 6.8% of the sample.

This record belongs to a study of cytomegalovirus exposure and HLA in healthy donors (dated by TCRdb to about 2017). The study in broad terms: According to an earlier analysis of around 600 of the donors, 150 million to 200 million T cells yielded some 110 million unique TCR beta sequences and around 280 Gb of sequence data. About 280 gigabases of sequencing data and roughly 81 million unique TCR sequences made up an early release that covered approximately 620 HLA-typed donors. Among the approximately 400 genotyped donors, roughly 80% belonged to the genetic ancestry cluster associated with self-reported Caucasian donors. The study aimed to test whether signatures of past pathogen exposure could be identified by cataloging public T cell receptors. The study used immunosequencing to profile the T cell repertoires of approximately 640 subjects and linked those repertoires to cytomegalovirus serostatus. In addition to the first cohort of 650 to 750 subjects, a separate validation cohort of 120 different subjects was used. High-throughput TCR immunosequencing, statistical association of individual TCRs with disease status, and machine learning were combined to predict cytomegalovirus infection status. A later analysis re-examined previously published TCR beta repertoires from hundreds of donors and added high-resolution HLA genotyping to investigate patterns of TCR occurrence. The later analysis used no new phenotypic data to find candidate immune exposures, relying instead on TCR beta sequences and their occurrence across donors. To decide whether each TCR beta V gene segment behaved as functional or pseudogenic, an earlier analysis of 587 of the donors relied on high-throughput TCR beta sequencing. Donor age, sex, ethnicity and CMV serostatus were compiled together with the repertoire data. Genome-wide SNP genotypes for about 60% of the roughly 670 donors were used in a later genetic analysis, which treated that subset as a discovery cohort. All discovery cohort repertoires had been generated using a single sequencing platform. HLA typing included class I and class II loci at four-digit resolution. The number of typed donors differed by locus: about 629-630 for A, B, C, DRB1 and DQB1; 500 to 550 for DQA1; around 610 for DPA1; and around 490 for DPB1. Because of strong linkage in the cohort, roughly five DR-DQ haplotypes were treated as single units for association and clustering. On average, around 230,000 unique TCR beta nucleotide sequences were sequenced per donor among a few hundred genotyped donors of the cohort, with roughly 18% of those sequences being non-productive.

The cohort consisted of more than 650 healthy bone marrow donors. At the time of sampling, every cohort member was nominally healthy, though immune exposures that went unrecorded were likely present. The donor was CMV seropositive and was included in the group of about 290 seropositive cohort members. A peripheral blood sample was provided by each donor, and peripheral blood mononuclear cells were used for TCR beta sequencing. Genomic DNA extraction from the blood cell samples was performed with the Qiagen DNeasy Blood Extraction Kit. The CDR3, from cysteine to phenylalanine, totals 15 residues. Here the CDR3 DNA is all that survives: 45 bases in frame from base 1. As encoded in the germline V gene, CDR1 is MDHEN while CDR2 is SYDVKM. V is reduced by 6 bases and J by 1 base, leaving a spacing of 13 bases between them. Overall study outcomes, separate from this receptor: The only immune exposure information available for the cohort was CMV serostatus. A later analysis reported that several top co-occurrence clusters appeared linked to parvovirus B19, influenza, CMV and Epstein-Barr virus. Because counts were too low, seventeen rarely observed V segments, including chromosome 9 orphons, were excluded from the earlier analysis of 587 of the donors. A later analysis found that TCR association rates varied across HLA loci, with DRB1 alleles showing the most associated TCRs and HLA-C alleles the fewest. Strong co-occurrence of HLA alleles, especially DR and DQ, made assigning TCR associations to individual alleles difficult. Most CMV-associated TCR beta chains appeared to be HLA-restricted in a later analysis, and the HLA associations seemed to be driven largely by CMV exposure. A further reported finding was that TCR beta sequences accurately predicted the HLA-A and HLA-B alleles for most subjects in the first cohort. Compared with the roughly 720-donor mean, donors in an Asian-associated ancestry cluster had fewer N-insertions in productive TCRs, according to a later genetic analysis. In a later analysis, HLA-associated TCR beta chains were found to be more clonally expanded and to have lower generation probabilities than equally common non-associated chains. The study gave a list of about 150 TCR beta chains associated with cytomegalovirus. At a false discovery rate of 0.05, a later analysis linked under 20,000 TCR beta sequences to specific HLA alleles. Because the 87-base-pair reads could not distinguish some IMGT-functional V segments, including TRBV6-2 and TRBV6-3, those segments were excluded. In vitro tests confirmed that a few of the cytomegalovirus-associated TCR beta chains recognize cytomegalovirus antigens. Linkage disequilibrium might explain the correlated functional status among segregating V segments, but an unknown experimental factor could not be excluded. This cohort had only TCR beta chains sequenced, and the lack of alpha or paired-chain data limited which features could be detected. In an earlier analysis of approximately 590 of the donors, most TCR beta V segments were observed in productive rearrangements about 90% or about 30% of the time, broadly matching IMGT annotations. A later genetic analysis associated a missense DCLRE1C variant with V-gene and J-gene trimming of TCR beta chains, and an independent cohort replicated the association. The authors suggested that the approach could potentially be extended to other disease states and immunological phenotypes. A cluster of highly shared sequence variants was judged likely to represent a technical artifact of the sequencing pipeline. Across donors, most TCR sequences were observed very rarely, whereas some public TCRs were present in many individuals. Because HLA typing was missing for some donors at each locus, association tests included only the typed subset. Roughly uniform sequencing depth across donors was assumed in presence/absence analyses, although this assumption may not hold. The classifier was reported to diagnose cytomegalovirus status with high specificity and sensitivity in both the original and validation cohorts.

The chain is encoded by TRBV28 joined to TRBJ1-5; the D gene is possibly TRBD1, with 5 bases matching. This TCR was recovered from a woman in her 40s in good health and CMV-seropositive. Sequencing was carried out using PBMCs. CDR3 region: CASRSSGVSNQPQHF. The sequenced DNA: TGTGCCAGCAGATCCTCGGGGGTGAGCAATCAGCCCCAGCATTTT.